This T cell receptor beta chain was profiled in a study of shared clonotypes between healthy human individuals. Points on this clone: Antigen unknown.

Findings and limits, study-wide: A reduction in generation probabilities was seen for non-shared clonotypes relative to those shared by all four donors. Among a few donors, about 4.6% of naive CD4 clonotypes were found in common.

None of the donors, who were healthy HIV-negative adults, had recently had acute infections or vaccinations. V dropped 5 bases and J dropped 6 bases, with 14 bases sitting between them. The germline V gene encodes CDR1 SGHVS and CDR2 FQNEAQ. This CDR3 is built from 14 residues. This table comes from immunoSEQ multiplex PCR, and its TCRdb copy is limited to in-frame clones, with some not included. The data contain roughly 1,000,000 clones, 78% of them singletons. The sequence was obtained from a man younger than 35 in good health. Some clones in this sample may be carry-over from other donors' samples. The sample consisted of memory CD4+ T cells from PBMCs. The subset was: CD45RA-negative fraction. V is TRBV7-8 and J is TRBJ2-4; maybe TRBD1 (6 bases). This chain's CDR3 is CASSPRSRGNIQYF. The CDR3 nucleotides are TGTGCCAGCAGCCCCCGATCCAGGGGAAACATTCAGTACTTC.